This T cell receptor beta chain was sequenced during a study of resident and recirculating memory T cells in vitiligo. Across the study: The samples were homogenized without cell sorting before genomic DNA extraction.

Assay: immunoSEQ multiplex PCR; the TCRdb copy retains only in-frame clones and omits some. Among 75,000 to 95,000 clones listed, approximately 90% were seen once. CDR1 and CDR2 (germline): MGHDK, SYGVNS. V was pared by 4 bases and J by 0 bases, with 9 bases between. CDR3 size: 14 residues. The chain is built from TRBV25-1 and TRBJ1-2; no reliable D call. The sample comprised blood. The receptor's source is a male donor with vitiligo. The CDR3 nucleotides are TGTGCCAGCAGTGGCCCTTACACTAACTATGGCTACACCTTC. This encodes CASSGPYTNYGYTF.